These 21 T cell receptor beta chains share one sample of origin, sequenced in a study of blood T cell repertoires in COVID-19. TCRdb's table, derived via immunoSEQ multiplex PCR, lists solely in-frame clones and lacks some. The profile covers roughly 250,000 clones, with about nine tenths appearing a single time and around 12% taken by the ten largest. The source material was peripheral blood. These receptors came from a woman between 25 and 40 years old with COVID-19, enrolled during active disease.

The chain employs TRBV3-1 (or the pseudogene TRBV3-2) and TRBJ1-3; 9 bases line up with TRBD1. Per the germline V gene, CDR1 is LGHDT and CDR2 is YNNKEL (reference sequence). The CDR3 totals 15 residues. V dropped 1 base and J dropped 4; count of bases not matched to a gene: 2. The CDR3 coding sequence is TGTGCCAGCAGCCAAGGGGACAGGGCGGGAAACACCATATATTTT. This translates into CASSQGDRAGNTIYF.

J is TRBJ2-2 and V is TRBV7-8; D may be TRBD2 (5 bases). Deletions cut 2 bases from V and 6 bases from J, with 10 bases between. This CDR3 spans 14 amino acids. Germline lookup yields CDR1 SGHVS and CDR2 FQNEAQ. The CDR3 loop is CASSLLAGPGELFF. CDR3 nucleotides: TGTGCCAGCAGCTTACTTGCGGGTCCCGGGGAGCTGTTTTTT.

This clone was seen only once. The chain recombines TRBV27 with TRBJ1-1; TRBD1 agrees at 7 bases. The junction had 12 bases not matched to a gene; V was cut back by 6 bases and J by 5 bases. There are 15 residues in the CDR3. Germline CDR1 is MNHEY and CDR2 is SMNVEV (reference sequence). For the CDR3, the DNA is TGTGCCAGCAGCCTAATCTCAGGGGGATGGACTGAAGCTTTCTTT. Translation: CASSLISGGWTEAFF.

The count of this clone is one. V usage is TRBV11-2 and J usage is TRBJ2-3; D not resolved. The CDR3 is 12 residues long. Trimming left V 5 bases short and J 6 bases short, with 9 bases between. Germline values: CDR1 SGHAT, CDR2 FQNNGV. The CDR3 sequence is CASSPSADTQYF. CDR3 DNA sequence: TGTGCCAGCAGCCCTTCTGCGGATACGCAGTATTTT.

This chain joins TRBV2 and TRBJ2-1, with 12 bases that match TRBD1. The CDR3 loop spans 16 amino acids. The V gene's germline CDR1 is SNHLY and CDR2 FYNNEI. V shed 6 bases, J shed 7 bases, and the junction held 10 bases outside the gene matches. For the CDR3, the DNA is TGTGCCAGCAGGGGACCGGGACAGGGGGCGAGGAATGAGCAGTTCTTC. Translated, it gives CASRGPGQGARNEQFF.

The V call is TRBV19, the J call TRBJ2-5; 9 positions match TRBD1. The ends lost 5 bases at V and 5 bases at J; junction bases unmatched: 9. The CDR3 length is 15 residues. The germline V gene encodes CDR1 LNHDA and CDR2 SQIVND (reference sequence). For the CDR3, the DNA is TGTGCCAGTAGTCACTCCAGACAGGGGGATGAGACCCAGTACTTC. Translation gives CASSHSRQGDETQYF.

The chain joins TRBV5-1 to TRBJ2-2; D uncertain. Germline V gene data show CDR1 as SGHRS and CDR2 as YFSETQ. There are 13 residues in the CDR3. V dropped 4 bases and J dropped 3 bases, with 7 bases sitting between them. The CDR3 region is CASSDADTGELFF. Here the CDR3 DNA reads TGCGCCAGCAGCGATGCGGACACCGGGGAGCTGTTTTTT.

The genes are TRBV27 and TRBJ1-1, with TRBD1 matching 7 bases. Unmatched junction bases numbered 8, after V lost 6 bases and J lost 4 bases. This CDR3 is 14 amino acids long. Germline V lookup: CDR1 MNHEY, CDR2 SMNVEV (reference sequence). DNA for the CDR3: TGTGCCAGCAGCTCGAGGGGGCGTGGCACTGAAGCTTTCTTT. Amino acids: CASSSRGRGTEAFF.

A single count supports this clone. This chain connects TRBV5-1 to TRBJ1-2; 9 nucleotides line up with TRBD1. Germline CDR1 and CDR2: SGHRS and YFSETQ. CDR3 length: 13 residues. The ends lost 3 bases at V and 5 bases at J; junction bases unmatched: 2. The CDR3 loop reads CASSWTGEYGYTF. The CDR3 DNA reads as TGCGCCAGCAGCTGGACAGGGGAGTATGGCTACACCTTC.

The CDR3 coding sequence is TGTGCCAGCAGCCTCCGGGACAGGGGTTCTTTAGCCAAAAACATTCAGTACTTC. The encoded protein is CASSLRDRGSLAKNIQYF. This chain uses TRBV4-2 with TRBJ2-4; 10 bases line up with TRBD1. Germline V CDR1 and CDR2: LGHNA, YNFKEQ. V lost 4 bases, J lost 0 bases, and 9 bases stayed unmatched. CDR3 length: 18 amino acids.

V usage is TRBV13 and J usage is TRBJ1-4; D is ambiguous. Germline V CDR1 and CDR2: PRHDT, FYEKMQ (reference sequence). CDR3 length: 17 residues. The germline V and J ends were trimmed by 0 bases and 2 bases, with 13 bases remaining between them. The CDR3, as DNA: TGTGCCAGCAGCTTAGGACTGTACTCGGAGACTAATGAAAAACTGTTTTTT. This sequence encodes CASSLGLYSETNEKLFF. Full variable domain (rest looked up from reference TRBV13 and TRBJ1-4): AAGVIQSPRHLIKEKRETATLKCYPIPRHDTVYWYQQGPGQDPQFLISFYEKMQSDKGSIPDRFSAQQFSDYHSELNMSSLELGDSALYFCASSLGLYSETNEKLFFGSGTQLSVL.

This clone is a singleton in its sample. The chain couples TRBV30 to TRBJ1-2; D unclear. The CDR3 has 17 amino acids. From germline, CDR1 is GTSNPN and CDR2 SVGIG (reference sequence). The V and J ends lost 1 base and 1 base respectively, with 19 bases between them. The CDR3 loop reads CAWSAADAQRSNYGYTF. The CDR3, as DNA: TGTGCCTGGAGTGCAGCGGACGCCCAACGAAGTAACTATGGCTACACCTTC. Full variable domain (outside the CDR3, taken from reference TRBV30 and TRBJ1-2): SQTIHQWPATLVQPVGSPLSLECTVEGTSNPNLYWYRQAAGRGLQLLFYSVGIGQISSEVPQNLSASRPQDRQFILSSKKLLLSDSGFYLCAWSAADAQRSNYGYTFGSGTRLTVV.

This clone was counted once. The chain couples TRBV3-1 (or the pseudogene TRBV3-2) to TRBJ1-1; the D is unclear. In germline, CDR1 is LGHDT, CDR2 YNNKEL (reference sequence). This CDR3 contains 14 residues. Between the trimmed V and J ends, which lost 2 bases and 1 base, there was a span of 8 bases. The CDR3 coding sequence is TGTGCCAGCAGCCAACAAAGACAGAACACTGAAGCTTTCTTT. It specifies CASSQQRQNTEAFF.

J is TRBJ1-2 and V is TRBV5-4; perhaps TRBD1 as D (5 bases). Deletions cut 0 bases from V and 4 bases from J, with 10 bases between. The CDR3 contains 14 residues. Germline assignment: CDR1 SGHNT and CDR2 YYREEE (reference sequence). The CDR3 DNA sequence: TGTGCCAGCAGCTTGGCGTCAGGGTCCTATGGCTACACCTTC. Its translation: CASSLASGSYGYTF.

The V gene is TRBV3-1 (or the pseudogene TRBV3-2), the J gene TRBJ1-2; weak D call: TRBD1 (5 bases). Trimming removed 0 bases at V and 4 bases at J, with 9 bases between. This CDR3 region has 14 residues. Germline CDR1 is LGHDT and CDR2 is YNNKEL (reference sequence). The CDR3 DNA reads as TGTGCCAGCAGCCAAGATGGCCAGGGCTATGGCTACACCTTC. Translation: CASSQDGQGYGYTF.

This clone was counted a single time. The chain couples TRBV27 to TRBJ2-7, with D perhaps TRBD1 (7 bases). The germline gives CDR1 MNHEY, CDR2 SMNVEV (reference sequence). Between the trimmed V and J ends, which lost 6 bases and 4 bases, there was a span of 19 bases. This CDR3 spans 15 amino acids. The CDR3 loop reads CASRPGTVGGYEQYF. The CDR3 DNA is TGTGCCAGCAGGCCCGGGACAGTTGGGGGGTACGAGCAGTACTTC.

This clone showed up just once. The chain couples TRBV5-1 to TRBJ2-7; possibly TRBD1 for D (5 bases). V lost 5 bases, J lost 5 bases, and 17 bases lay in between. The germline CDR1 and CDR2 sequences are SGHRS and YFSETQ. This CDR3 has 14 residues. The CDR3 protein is CASSSSGLVHEQYF. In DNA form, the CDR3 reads TGCGCCAGCAGTTCCTCAGGGTTAGTCCACGAGCAGTACTTC. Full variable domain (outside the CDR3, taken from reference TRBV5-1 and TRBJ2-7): KAGVTQTPRYLIKTRGQQVTLSCSPISGHRSVSWYQQTPGQGLQFLFEYFSETQRNKGNFPGRFSGRQFSNSRSEMNVSTLELGDSALYLCASSSSGLVHEQYFGPGTRLTVT.

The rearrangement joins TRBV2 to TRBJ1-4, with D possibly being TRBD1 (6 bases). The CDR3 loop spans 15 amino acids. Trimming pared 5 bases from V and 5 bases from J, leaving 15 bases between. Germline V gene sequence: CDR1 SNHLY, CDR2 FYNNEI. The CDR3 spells CASSPRGGVNEKLFF. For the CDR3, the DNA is TGTGCCAGCAGTCCACGAGGGGGAGTAAATGAAAAACTGTTTTTT.

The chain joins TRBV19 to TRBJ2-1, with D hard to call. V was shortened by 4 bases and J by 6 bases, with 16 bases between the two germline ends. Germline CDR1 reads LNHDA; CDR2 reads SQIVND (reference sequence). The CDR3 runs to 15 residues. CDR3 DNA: TGTGCCAGTAGTAATTCACCACCAACACCCAATGAGCAGTTCTTC. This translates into CASSNSPPTPNEQFF.

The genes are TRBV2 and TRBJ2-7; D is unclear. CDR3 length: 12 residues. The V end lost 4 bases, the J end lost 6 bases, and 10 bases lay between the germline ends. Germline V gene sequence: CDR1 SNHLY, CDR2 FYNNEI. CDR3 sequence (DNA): TGTGCCAGCAGTGGGTCAGGTCTCGAGCAGTACTTC. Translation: CASSGSGLEQYF.

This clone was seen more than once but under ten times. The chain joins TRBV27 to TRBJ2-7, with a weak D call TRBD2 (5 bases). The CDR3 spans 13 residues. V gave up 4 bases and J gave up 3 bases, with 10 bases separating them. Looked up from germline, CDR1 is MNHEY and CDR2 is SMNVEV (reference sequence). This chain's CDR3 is CASSSRALYEQYF. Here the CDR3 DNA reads TGTGCCAGCAGTTCGAGGGCCCTCTACGAGCAGTACTTC.